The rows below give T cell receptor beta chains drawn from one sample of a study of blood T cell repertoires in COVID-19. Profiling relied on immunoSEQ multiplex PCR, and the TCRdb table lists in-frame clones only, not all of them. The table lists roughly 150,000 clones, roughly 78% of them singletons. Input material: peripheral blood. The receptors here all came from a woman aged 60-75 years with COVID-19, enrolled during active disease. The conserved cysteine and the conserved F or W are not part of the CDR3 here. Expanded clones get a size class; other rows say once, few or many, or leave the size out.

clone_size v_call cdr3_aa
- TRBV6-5 ASRAVQGVSPLH
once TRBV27 ASSSLRTGAGATNEKLF
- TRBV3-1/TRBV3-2 ASSQEVLALETQY
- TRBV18 ASSPSGGTYEQY
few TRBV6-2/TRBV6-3 ASSYSPNYNEQF
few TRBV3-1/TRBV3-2 ASSQEGGVTEAF
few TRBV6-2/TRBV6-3 ASSYLGGSSNQPQH
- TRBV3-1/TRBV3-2 ASSQVQRPSGTQY
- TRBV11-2 ASSTGLAGGTDTQY
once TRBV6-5 ASSYSAVATNEKLF
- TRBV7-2 ASSLTGVATNEKLF
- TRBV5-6 ASSSGGWWTGELF
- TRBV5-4 ASSPQGLVPNSPLH
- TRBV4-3 ASSQDFGGGRSDTQY
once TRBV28 ASSLEVLNTEAF
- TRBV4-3 ASSKGQGRSSGANVLT
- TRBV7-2 ASSLALVAGDGYT
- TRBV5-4 ASSSGSSGKYNEQF
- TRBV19 ASSPPGIFYEQY
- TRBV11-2 ASSLTPTSGRWY
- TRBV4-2 ASSQEMHLGAGGNQPQH
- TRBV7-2 ASSGGTGENTGELF
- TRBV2 ASSATGTGGF
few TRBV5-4 ASSGQGGNTEAF
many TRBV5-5 ASSFRGGSGTGELF
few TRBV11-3 ASSPDGGHNEQF
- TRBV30 AWSTAVEWQETQY
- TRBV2 ASKRGTGSTGELF
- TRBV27 ASSSLNEQF
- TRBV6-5 ASSRGIEAF
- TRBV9 ASSLRGSGANVLT
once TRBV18 ASSPITGGSSYEQY
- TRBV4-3 ASSPVAGSNTGELF
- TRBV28 ASSLWTAGEVEETQY
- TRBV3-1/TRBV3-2 ASSQVLQGFAEAF
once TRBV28 ASSLAREAF
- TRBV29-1 SVDAQRETQY
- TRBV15 ATSRDPPSRLNEQF
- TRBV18 ASSPGTGTNNSPLH
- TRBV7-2 ASSLEPGVVKNIQY
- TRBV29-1 SVTLGGGAYEKLF
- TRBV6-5 ASSPGGWGEQF
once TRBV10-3 AIRDRGDGELF
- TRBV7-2 ASSLLQGGNQPQH
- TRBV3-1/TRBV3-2 ASSPWTGVNYGYT
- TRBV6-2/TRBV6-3 ASTPVGAGGPKQY
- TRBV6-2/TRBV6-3 ASSPFSGAYNEQF
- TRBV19 ASSIGSSEQF
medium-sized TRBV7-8 ASSLGGPTYEQY
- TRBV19 ASSPSPPQGRLGYT
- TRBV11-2 ATGLGNTEAF
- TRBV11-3 ASSLDGSAYNEQF
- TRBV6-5 ASSSSGRAETQY
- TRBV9 ASSVEVGPEVGELF
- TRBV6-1 ASSDSGKPYNEQF